These 15 T cell receptor beta chains were all obtained from the same sample, sequenced in a study of response to subunit inactivated influenza vaccine (dated by TCRdb to 2017 to 2018). Libraries were constructed by RT-PCR. Sequenced using an Illumina HiSeq 2500. TCRdb reprocessing: public reads trimmed at Q25 with fastp, clones called with MiXCR, in-frame beta chains kept. CDR3 protein sequences are deduplicated, and each keeps its most common genes and DNA. This sample comprises roughly 500,000 distinct CDR3 sequences, approximately 20% of them detected only once. The ten top clones hold 2.5% to 3% of the sample. This same sample was also part of a study on T cells expressing NK-cell markers. As that second paper reports: TCR beta cDNA libraries were prepared using 5'RACE template switching, which introduced a universal primer site and unique molecular identifiers.

The specimen was CD4+ T cells sorted from PBMCs, collected approximately 12 days after vaccination. All receptors come from a middle-aged man who received an inactivated influenza vaccine. Donor details come from another sample of the same person, matched by shared clones.

This clonotype occurred a few times. This chain connects TRBV5-1 to TRBJ2-5; possibly TRBD2 for D (5 bases). Germline V lookup: CDR1 SGHRS, CDR2 YFSETQ. The CDR3 contains 13 residues. The V gene lost 0 bases and the J gene lost 7 bases, with 10 bases spanning the gap. Written as DNA, the CDR3 is TGCGCCAGCAGCTTGGGCCGGGATGGGACCCAGTACTTC. Translated: CASSLGRDGTQYF.

For the CDR3, the DNA is TGTGCCAGCAGCTATAGGACAGGGTCCCAAGAGACCCAGTACTTC. It yields the protein CASSYRTGSQETQYF. This chain uses TRBV5-5 with TRBJ2-5, with 8 positions matching TRBD1. Germline V gene sequence: CDR1 SGHKS, CDR2 YYEKEE (reference sequence). The CDR3 loop spans 15 amino acids. After removal of 3 bases from V and 1 base from J, the junction contained 5 bases not matched to a gene.

This clonotype was detected only a few times. The junction differs from germline at one of its ends, possibly a read error. The J gene is TRBJ2-7, the V gene TRBV20-1; 9 nucleotides line up with TRBD2. This CDR3 comprises 13 residues. Germline-derived CDR1 and CDR2 are DFQATT and SNEGSKA (reference sequence). Here the CDR3 reads CSASRPGLATPHF. CDR3 in DNA: TGCAGTGCCTCCAGACCGGGACTAGCTACTCCACACTTC.

V usage is TRBV12-3 or TRBV12-4 and J usage is TRBJ2-1; 7 nucleotides align to TRBD1. With 8 bases clipped from V and 7 bases from J, the junction kept 8 bases outside the gene matches. The CDR3 has 13 amino acids. As DNA, the CDR3 is TGTGCCAGCCTAAACAGGGGTGGGAATGAGCAGTTCTTC. Translating it yields CASLNRGGNEQFF.

In its sample, this clonotype was seen a few times. The chain combines TRBV5-1 with TRBJ1-2; D uncertain. Germline V gene lookup returns CDR1 SGHRS and CDR2 YFSETQ. CDR3 length: 14 amino acids. Deletions cut 4 bases from V and 4 bases from J, with 14 bases between. The CDR3 loop is CASSDLGGRYGYTF. Here the CDR3 DNA reads TGCGCCAGCAGCGATCTGGGCGGACGCTATGGCTACACCTTC.

The V call is TRBV18, the J call TRBJ1-1, with a weak D call TRBD1 (5 bases). The germline V and J ends were trimmed by 2 bases and 11 bases, with 15 bases remaining between them. This CDR3 has 13 residues. Germline-derived CDR1 and CDR2 are KGHSH and LQKENI. CDR3: CASSPGHLSGAFF. Written as DNA, the CDR3 is TGTGCCAGCTCACCAGGACACCTCTCGGGGGCTTTCTTT.

This clonotype was detected ten times or more. This rearrangement joins TRBV18 to TRBJ2-1; 7 nucleotides align to TRBD2. V dropped 3 bases and J dropped 1; count of bases not matched to a gene: 6. Germline V gene data show CDR1 as KGHSH and CDR2 as LQKENI. The CDR3 loop spans 16 amino acids. CDR3 sequence (DNA): TGTGCCAGCTCACCCCCCCTAGCGGCTTCCTACAATGAGCAGTTCTTC. Protein product: CASSPPLAASYNEQFF.

This clonotype was seen a few times. The V call is TRBV20-1, the J call TRBJ1-6; a weak D match, TRBD1 (6 bases). The CDR3 totals 13 residues. The germline V and J ends were trimmed by 6 bases and 6 bases, with 12 bases remaining between them. Germline V gives CDR1 DFQATT, CDR2 SNEGSKA (reference sequence). CDR3 amino acids: CSAVRDTNSPLHF. The CDR3 DNA follows: TGCAGTGCAGTCCGGGACACTAATTCACCCCTCCACTTT.

This chain joins TRBV12-3 or TRBV12-4 and TRBJ2-5, with 7 bases that match TRBD2. V lost 6 bases, J lost 0 bases, and 1 base stayed unmatched. The CDR3 extends over 13 amino acids. The CDR3 DNA reads TGTGCCAGCAGCGGACTAGACCAAGAGACCCAGTACTTC. Its protein product is CASSGLDQETQYF.

The rearrangement joins TRBV11-2 to TRBJ2-3, with 9 bases aligning to TRBD1. The CDR3 is 15 residues long. V lost 5 bases and J lost 3; bases outside the gene matches: 6. Germline V lookup: CDR1 SGHAT, CDR2 FQNNGV. Here the CDR3 DNA reads TGTGCCAGCAGCCCGGGGGACAGGGTGACAGATACGCAGTATTTT. Encoded protein: CASSPGDRVTDTQYF.

This clonotype was seen a few times. The rearrangement uses TRBV7-9 and TRBJ1-5, with D possibly TRBD1 on 5 matching bases. This CDR3 spans 15 amino acids. Trimming took 4 bases from V and 5 from J, leaving 15 bases between them. Germline CDR1 SEHNR, CDR2 FQNEAQ (reference sequence). The CDR3 DNA reads TGTGCCAGCAGCTCGTTCCGGGGGAGCGATCAGCCCCAGCATTTT. Translation: CASSSFRGSDQPQHF.

This clonotype was counted between two and nine times. The chain joins TRBV11-1 to TRBJ2-1; D may correspond to TRBD1 or TRBD2 (5 bases each). CDR3 size: 16 residues. Germline CDR1 SGHAT, CDR2 FQDESV (reference sequence). The V end lost 3 bases, the J end lost 2 bases, and 14 bases lay between the germline ends. CDR3 sequence reads: CASSFPRGPAYNEQFF. Here the CDR3 DNA reads TGTGCCAGCAGCTTCCCCCGGGGACCGGCCTACAATGAGCAGTTCTTC.

The V gene is TRBV20-1, the J gene TRBJ2-5, with 7 bases that match TRBD1. Germline V gene sequence: CDR1 DFQATT, CDR2 SNEGSKA (reference sequence). This CDR3 spans 12 amino acids. V shed 4 bases, J shed 5 bases, and the junction held 4 bases outside the gene matches. The CDR3 DNA reads TGCAGTGCTAATGAGGGGGCTGAGACCCAGTACTTC. Translating it yields CSANEGAETQYF.

This clonotype was detected a few times. The chain employs TRBV18 and TRBJ2-7; D unclear. V gave up 0 bases and J gave up 5 bases, with 8 bases separating them. Looked up from germline, CDR1 is KGHSH and CDR2 is LQKENI. This CDR3 comprises 13 residues. As DNA, the CDR3 is TGTGCCAGCTCACCACCGTCCGGGCACGAGCAGTACTTC. Translation: CASSPPSGHEQYF. Full variable domain (rest looked up from reference TRBV18 and TRBJ2-7): NAGVMQNPRHLVRRRGQEARLRCSPMKGHSHVYWYRQLPEEGLKFMVYLQKENIIDESGMPKERFSAEFPKEGPSILRIQQVVRGDSAAYFCASSPPSGHEQYFGPGTRLTVT.

There are a few counts of this clonotype. The rearrangement uses TRBV18 and TRBJ1-2, with TRBD1 identical over 7 bases. The trim removed 2 bases at V and 8 bases at J, leaving 8 bases unmatched. The CDR3 covers 14 residues. Germline values: CDR1 KGHSH, CDR2 LQKENI. In nucleotides, the CDR3 is TGTGCCAGCTCACCAACTCGGACAGGAGAGGGCTACACCTTC. As protein: CASSPTRTGEGYTF. The whole variable domain, filled in from reference TRBV18 and TRBJ1-2, reads NAGVMQNPRHLVRRRGQEARLRCSPMKGHSHVYWYRQLPEEGLKFMVYLQKENIIDESGMPKERFSAEFPKEGPSILRIQQVVRGDSAAYFCASSPTRTGEGYTFGSGTRLTVV.